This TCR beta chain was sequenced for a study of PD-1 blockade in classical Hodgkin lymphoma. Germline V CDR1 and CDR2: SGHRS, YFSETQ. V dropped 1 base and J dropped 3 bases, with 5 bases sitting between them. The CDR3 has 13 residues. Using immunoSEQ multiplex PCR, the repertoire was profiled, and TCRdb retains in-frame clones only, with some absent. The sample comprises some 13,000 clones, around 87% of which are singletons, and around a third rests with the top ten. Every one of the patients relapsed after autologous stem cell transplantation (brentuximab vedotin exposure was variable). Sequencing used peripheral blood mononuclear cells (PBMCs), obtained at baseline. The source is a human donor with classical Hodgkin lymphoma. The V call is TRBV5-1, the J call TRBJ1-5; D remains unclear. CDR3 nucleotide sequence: TGCGCCAGCAGCTTGAATCTCAATCAGCCCCAGCATTTT. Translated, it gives CASSLNLNQPQHF.